The 29 T cell receptor beta chains below all came from one sample that was sequenced in a study of T cells after yellow fever vaccination. One entry per CDR3 protein, called by TCRdb with MiXCR from the 5' RACE reads. This table holds hundreds of thousands of distinct CDR3 sequences, 21% found once. The sample was PBMCs, taken approximately 22 days after the first yellow fever vaccination. Receptors were obtained from a man between 18 and 29 years old who received the YFV17D yellow fever vaccine.

The chain combines TRBV4-3 with TRBJ2-2; D is perhaps TRBD2 (6 bases). Germline V gene lookup returns CDR1 LGHNA and CDR2 YSLEER. Trimming pared 1 base from V and 7 bases from J, leaving 10 bases between. This CDR3 is 14 amino acids long. CDR3 nucleotides: TGCGCCAGCAGCCAAGGACGAGCGGGCGGGGAGCTGTTTTTT. Its protein is CASSQGRAGGELFF.

A few counts support this clonotype. DNA of the CDR3: TGTGCCACCAGTCCCGGGGAGTTGGCGGGGGAAGAGACCCAGTACTTC. Its translation: CATSPGELAGEETQYF. The chain links TRBV15 to TRBJ2-5, with 7 bases that match TRBD2. CDR1 LNHNV and CDR2 YYDKDF come from the germline V gene (reference sequence). The CDR3 extends over 16 amino acids. V trimming: 6 bases; J trimming: 3 bases; junction bases outside the gene matches: 13.

The chain couples TRBV5-3 to TRBJ1-5; unclear D gene. TRBV5-3 is assigned to the ORF class and has an uncertain function. The CDR3 is 10 residues long. Trimming shortened V by 5 bases and J by 4 bases, and 1 base separated the two germline ends. DNA for the CDR3: TGTGCCAGAAGAAATCAGCCCCAGCATTTT. It codes for CARRNQPQHF.

This chain uses TRBV11-2 with TRBJ1-1, with 7 bases matching TRBD1. The CDR3 spans 14 residues. Trimming removed 3 bases from V and 10 bases from J; junction bases left unmatched: 11. The germline gives CDR1 SGHAT, CDR2 FQNNGV. CDR3 in amino acids: CASSFGDRRSGAFF. The CDR3 nucleotides read TGTGCCAGCAGCTTCGGGGACAGACGTTCGGGAGCTTTCTTT.

J is TRBJ2-1 and V is TRBV11-3, with 8 bases aligning to TRBD1. The CDR3 has 14 residues. Germline V gives CDR1 SGHNT, CDR2 YENEEA. V lost 5 bases and J lost 7; bases outside the gene matches: 7. The chain's CDR3 is CASSTRQGRNEQFF. CDR3 nucleotides: TGTGCCAGCAGCACCAGACAGGGGAGGAATGAGCAGTTCTTC.

The CDR3 is CASSLGGLAVGEQYF. The CDR3 DNA follows: TGTGCCAGCAGCTTGGGAGGGCTAGCGGTGGGGGAGCAGTACTTC. The V call is TRBV5-6, the J call TRBJ2-7, with 7 nucleotides matching TRBD2. The CDR3 sequence is 15 residues long. V trimming: 0 bases; J trimming: 7 bases; junction bases outside the gene matches: 10. Germline V gives CDR1 SGHDT, CDR2 YYEEEE.

This rearrangement joins TRBV18 to TRBJ1-2; no clear D. The V gene lost 3 bases and the J gene lost 2 bases, with 10 bases spanning the gap. This CDR3 is 14 amino acids long. CDR1 is KGHSH, CDR2 LQKENI, per germline. The CDR3 region has the DNA TGTGCCAGCTCACCGGCAGTTACGAACTATGGCTACACCTTC. Translating it yields CASSPAVTNYGYTF.

The chain has TRBV19 and TRBJ2-1; 8 nucleotides match TRBD1. Germline lookup yields CDR1 LNHDA and CDR2 SQIVND (reference sequence). V gave up 3 bases and J gave up 2 bases; unmatched junction bases: 6. The CDR3 extends over 16 amino acids. CDR3 sequence reads: CASSILADRAYNEQFF. CDR3 bases: TGTGCCAGTAGTATTTTGGCGGACAGGGCCTACAATGAGCAGTTCTTC.

The V and J genes are TRBV7-9 and TRBJ1-4, with D tentatively TRBD1 (6 bases). Per the germline V gene, CDR1 is SEHNR and CDR2 is FQNEAQ (reference sequence). This CDR3 has 15 residues. Trimming left V 7 bases short and J 4 bases short, with 16 bases between. In DNA, the CDR3 is TGTGCCAGCACCACCCAGGGGCGGATTAATGAAAAACTGTTTTTT. It specifies CASTTQGRINEKLFF.

The chain is built from TRBV5-1 and TRBJ1-1; 8 bases match TRBD1. Trimming took 6 bases from V and 1 from J; bases not matched to a gene: 8. CDR1 is SGHRS, CDR2 YFSETQ, per germline. The CDR3 has 15 residues. The CDR3, as DNA: TGCGCCAGCACCACCTCCGGACAGGGGAACACTGAAGCTTTCTTT. Translating gives CASTTSGQGNTEAFF.

The J gene is TRBJ1-1, the V gene TRBV7-2, with 8 bases aligning to TRBD1. CDR1 is SGHTA and CDR2 is FQGNSA in the germline V gene. The V gene end was trimmed by 3 bases and the J gene end by 5 bases; junction bases not matched to a gene: 5. The CDR3 length is 14 residues. The CDR3 loop reads CASSFHRGGTEAFF. The CDR3 DNA reads as TGTGCCAGCAGCTTCCACAGGGGGGGGACTGAAGCTTTCTTT.

This chain joins TRBV11-1 and TRBJ2-5; D assignment may be TRBD1 or TRBD2 (6 bases each). Germline V gives CDR1 SGHAT, CDR2 FQDESV (reference sequence). The length of the CDR3 is 19 residues. Trimming shortened V by 4 bases and J by 1 base, and 25 bases separated the two germline ends. The chain's CDR3 is CASSSRNTGTGALQETQYF. CDR3 nucleotides: TGTGCCAGCAGCTCAAGGAATACAGGGACGGGGGCTCTCCAAGAGACCCAGTACTTC.

This clonotype was seen a few times. The rearrangement joins TRBV21-1 to TRBJ2-7; the DNA was not used to check the table's D call, TRBD1. TRBV21-1 constitutes a pseudogene. This CDR3 is built from 14 residues. CDR3 sequence: CASSKLTGTGEQYV. The DNA for the CDR3 is TGTGCCAGCAGCAAATTAACAGGGACGGGTGAGCAGTACGTC.

The chain carries TRBV7-3 and TRBJ1-1, with TRBD1 as a possible D gene (6 bases). The CDR3 covers 13 residues. V was cut by 5 bases and J by 6 bases, with 13 bases left in between. Looked up from germline, CDR1 is SGHTA and CDR2 is FQGTGA. CDR3 in amino acids: CASSPQGLAEAFF. The CDR3 bases are TGTGCCAGCAGCCCACAGGGCTTGGCTGAAGCTTTCTTT.

This clonotype was picked up a small number of times. The chain employs TRBV27 and TRBJ2-7; 9 positions match TRBD2. CDR1 and CDR2 from the germline V gene are MNHEY and SMNVEV (reference sequence). CDR3 length equals 16 residues. The V and J ends lost 6 bases and 2 bases, in that order; junction bases with no gene match: 11. Here the CDR3 reads CASSSSGLAGTYEQYV. CDR3 in DNA: TGTGCCAGCAGCAGCTCCGGGCTAGCGGGGACCTACGAGCAGTACGTC.

The chain recombines TRBV4-1 with TRBJ2-1; a weak D match, TRBD2 (5 bases). V gave up 6 bases and J gave up 2 bases, with 17 bases separating them. Germline V lookup: CDR1 MGHRA, CDR2 YSYEKL. The CDR3 has 16 amino acids. DNA for the CDR3: TGCGCCAGCAGGTTTAGCGTCGTACTACCCTACAATGAGCAGTTCTTC. The encoded protein is CASRFSVVLPYNEQFF.

The sample holds a few counts of this clonotype. The chain recombines TRBV6-5 with TRBJ2-2; no firm D call. CDR1 and CDR2 (germline): MNHEY, SVGAGI. The CDR3 is 13 residues long. V lost 5 bases to trimming and J lost 0 bases, with 4 bases between them. The CDR3, as DNA: TGTGCCAGCAGTAACCCGAACACCGGGGAGCTGTTTTTT. Translated, it gives CASSNPNTGELFF.

This clonotype was observed a few times. The CDR3 sequence: CASTSSNRVNYNEQFF. The CDR3 DNA reads TGTGCCAGCACCTCGTCTAACAGGGTGAACTACAATGAGCAGTTCTTC. This chain connects TRBV12-3 or TRBV12-4 to TRBJ2-1; possibly TRBD1 for D (6 bases). V was cut by 7 bases and J by 3 bases, with 19 bases left in between. The CDR3 runs 16 residues.

This clonotype was seen ten or more times. V and J are TRBV12-3 or TRBV12-4 and TRBJ1-2; D is ambiguous. The CDR3 spans 13 residues. The V end was cut by 7 bases, the J end by 10 bases, with 19 bases between. CDR3 amino acids: CASTFFGSSPYTF. CDR3 coding DNA: TGTGCCAGCACCTTTTTCGGGAGCTCACCCTACACCTTC.

The chain has TRBV5-1 and TRBJ1-2; D uncertain. Germline-derived CDR1 and CDR2 are SGHRS and YFSETQ. The length of the CDR3 is 15 residues. Trimming took off 0 bases at V and 4 bases at J, with 13 bases between the two ends. The CDR3 protein is CASSLDPGRPYGYTF. In DNA form, the CDR3 reads TGCGCCAGCAGCTTGGATCCGGGGAGACCCTATGGCTACACCTTC.

The rearrangement joins TRBV6-5 to TRBJ1-2; unclear D gene. V gave up 0 bases and J gave up 3 bases, with 14 bases separating them. CDR3 length: 16 residues. Per germline, CDR1 MNHEY and CDR2 SVGAGI. The CDR3 sequence: CASSYSIWGRDYGYTF. DNA for the CDR3: TGTGCCAGCAGTTACTCGATCTGGGGTCGTGACTATGGCTACACCTTC.

This clonotype was counted only a few times. The J gene is TRBJ1-6, the V gene TRBV30; 7 positions match TRBD1. CDR3 length: 15 residues. Germline lookup yields CDR1 GTSNPN and CDR2 SVGIG (reference sequence). V gave up 0 bases and J gave up 6 bases; unmatched junction bases: 5. In nucleotides, the CDR3 is TGTGCCTGGAGTGTAGACAGGGCTGTTAATTCACCCCTCCACTTT. Amino acids: CAWSVDRAVNSPLHF.

This chain links TRBV30 with TRBJ1-4; D call uncertain. Trimming shortened V by 5 bases and J by 6 bases, and 13 bases separated the two germline ends. CDR3 size: 13 residues. The V gene's germline CDR1 is GTSNPN and CDR2 SVGIG (reference sequence). The chain's CDR3 is CAWEGGQDEKLFF. CDR3 sequence (DNA): TGTGCCTGGGAGGGAGGGCAGGATGAAAAACTGTTTTTT.

This clonotype appeared a few times. This chain joins TRBV5-1 and TRBJ2-3; 7 bases are a match to TRBD1. V lost 1 base to trimming and J lost 6 bases; unmatched junction nucleotides: 11. The CDR3 is 16 amino acids. The germline gives CDR1 SGHRS, CDR2 YFSETQ. The chain's CDR3 is CASSLRGRTYVDTQYF. The CDR3 nucleotides are TGCGCCAGCAGCTTGAGGGGGCGGACTTACGTGGATACGCAGTATTTT.

The chain is built from TRBV6-2 or TRBV6-3 and TRBJ2-1; D is perhaps TRBD1 (5 bases). CDR1 is MNHEY, CDR2 SVGEGT, per germline. The V end lost 10 bases, the J end lost 3 bases, and 13 bases lay between the germline ends. CDR3 size: 13 residues. CDR3 in amino acids: CATEDSNYNEQFF. CDR3 nucleotides: TGTGCCACCGAAGACAGCAACTACAATGAGCAGTTCTTC.

The table lists this clonotype with many counts. V and J are TRBV20-1 and TRBJ2-3; D unresolved. There are 11 residues in the CDR3. Trimming removed 7 bases from V and 7 bases from J, with 12 bases in between. The germline gives CDR1 DFQATT, CDR2 SNEGSKA (reference sequence). CDR3 sequence: CSVKPANTQYF. In DNA, the CDR3 is TGCAGTGTTAAACCGGCAAATACGCAGTATTTT.

This chain connects TRBV7-2 to TRBJ1-2, with 7 bases lining up with TRBD1. This CDR3 is 14 amino acids long. The germline CDR1 and CDR2 sequences are SGHTA and FQGNSA. V dropped 4 bases and J dropped 3; count of bases not matched to a gene: 5. CDR3 nucleotides: TGTGCCAGCAGCTCGGCCGACAGGGACTATGGCTACACCTTC. This encodes CASSSADRDYGYTF.

This clonotype has only a few counts. CDR3 in amino acids: CASAREGGLGNTQYF. CDR3 nucleotide sequence: TGTGCCAGTGCCCGAGAGGGGGGTTTGGGAAATACGCAGTATTTT. The V gene is TRBV9, the J gene TRBJ2-3; possibly TRBD1 or TRBD2 for D (6 bases each). This CDR3 contains 15 residues. The V and J ends lost 8 bases and 7 bases respectively, with 23 bases between them. Per germline, CDR1 SGDLS and CDR2 YYNGEE.

This clonotype came up a few times. The chain is built from TRBV11-2 and TRBJ2-5; D not certain. Trimming took 5 bases from V and 5 from J, leaving 9 bases between them. CDR1 is SGHAT and CDR2 is FQNNGV in the germline V gene. The CDR3 runs to 12 residues. CDR3 loop: CASSHLRETQYF. The CDR3 DNA sequence: TGTGCCAGCAGCCATTTAAGGGAGACCCAGTACTTC.